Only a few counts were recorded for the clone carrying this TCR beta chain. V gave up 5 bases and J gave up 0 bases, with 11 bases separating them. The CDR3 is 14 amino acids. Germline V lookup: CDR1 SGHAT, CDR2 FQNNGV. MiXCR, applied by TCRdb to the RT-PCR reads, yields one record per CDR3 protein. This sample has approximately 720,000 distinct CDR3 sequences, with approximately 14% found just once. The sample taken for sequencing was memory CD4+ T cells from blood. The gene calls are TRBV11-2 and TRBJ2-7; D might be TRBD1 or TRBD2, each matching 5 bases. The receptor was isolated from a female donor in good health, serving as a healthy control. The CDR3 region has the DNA TGTGCCAGCAGCACCCGGGACGACTCCTACGAGCAGTACTTC. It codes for CASSTRDDSYEQYF. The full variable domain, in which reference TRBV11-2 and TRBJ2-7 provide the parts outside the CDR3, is EAGVAQSPRYKIIEKRQSVAFWCNPISGHATLYWYQQILGQGPKLLIQFQNNGVVDDSQLPKDRFSAERLKGVDSTLKIQPAKLEDSAVYLCASSTRDDSYEQYFGPGTRLTVT.